This entry is about one T cell receptor (beta chain). Antigen: not known. This specimen belongs to a study of CD8 T cells in Susac syndrome. Study results and caveats: The authors acknowledged that the study's TCR sequencing and HLA analysis involved relatively few individuals.

CD8+ and CD4+ T cells taken from blood had their TCR beta sequenced. Reverse transcription of roughly 0.5 to 1 ug RNA used random hexamers. Each CDR3 protein is one row after TCRdb ran MiXCR on the immunoSEQ multiplex PCR reads. Here the sample spans around 160,000 distinct CDR3 sequences, 90% to 95% being singletons. Germline loops: CDR1 GTSNPN, CDR2 SVGIG (reference sequence). V lost 3 bases and J lost 6, with 10 bases in between. This CDR3 has 12 amino acids. Source material: CD4+ T cells from PBMCs. The TCR originated in a human donor in good health. This rearrangement joins TRBV30 to TRBJ2-3; D is perhaps TRBD2 (6 bases). Here the CDR3 reads CAWSGGVDTQYF. The CDR3 DNA sequence: TGTGCCTGGAGCGGGGGAGTGGATACGCAGTATTTT.